A selection of T cell receptor beta chains follows, all from one sample in a study of lymphopenia after photon versus proton radiotherapy. Profiled with immunoSEQ multiplex PCR; TCRdb holds only in-frame clones, not every one. The table records around 63,000 clones, around 87% of them present only once. The starting material was peripheral blood, obtained from a patient treated with proton-based radiotherapy. The receptor source for this set is a man older than 75 with esophageal cancer. The CDR3 runs from the conserved cysteine through the conserved F or W. The order of the fields is V gene, J gene, CDR3 length, D gene, clone size, CDR3 DNA, CDR3 protein. A D gene is named only where the DNA matches it firmly. Rows may omit the clone size; those that give it use once, few, many or a size class.

TRBV9,TRBJ2-1,16,-,-,TGTGCCAGCAGCCCCCGGTATTGGGGGGCCTACAATGAGCAGTTCTTC,CASSPRYWGAYNEQFF
TRBV5-6,TRBJ1-1,16,-,-,TGTGCCAGCAGCTTCCGCCCGGGACCCACGATCACTGAAGCTTTCTTT,CASSFRPGPTITEAFF
TRBV20-1,TRBJ1-2,11,-,-,TGCAGTGCTAGTCCTAACTACGGCTACACCTTC,CSASPNYGYTF
TRBV11-2,TRBJ2-1,15,-,-,TGTGCCAGCAGCCCAGTGGGGACTGTAGGTGGTGAGCAGTTCTTC,CASSPVGTVGGEQFF
TRBV7-2,TRBJ2-7,15,-,once,TGTGCCAGCAGCTTAGGTCCCCCCCCCTCCTACGAGCAGTACTTC,CASSLGPPPSYEQYF
TRBV30,TRBJ1-2,12,TRBD1,-,TGTGCCTGGAGTGTAGGGGGCTGGGGCTACACCTTC,CAWSVGGWGYTF
TRBV10-2,TRBJ2-3,18,TRBD2,-,TGCGCCAGCAGTGCCACCTTCCCTACTAGCGGGAGGCCAGATACGCAGTATTTT,CASSATFPTSGRPDTQYF
TRBV7-2,TRBJ2-5,12,-,-,TGTGCCAGCAGCTCTACCCGAGAGACCCAGTACTTC,CASSSTRETQYF
TRBV5-1,TRBJ2-5,16,-,-,TGCGCCAGCAGCTTGAGGACGTCAGCAGTAAAAGAGACCCAGTACTTC,CASSLRTSAVKETQYF
TRBV28,TRBJ1-1,18,-,-,TGTGCCAGCAGTTTCGTTCCAAGGGCTGCGCATTGGTACACTGAAGCTTTCTTT,CASSFVPRAAHWYTEAFF
TRBV27,TRBJ2-4,13,-,-,TGTGCCAGCAGTTCTACCCGTAAAAACATTCAGTACTTC,CASSSTRKNIQYF